The sequence of this TCR beta chain was determined in a study of cytomegalovirus exposure and HLA in healthy donors. Primers included in the PCR were 60 Vbeta and 13 Jbeta primers. Assay: immunoSEQ multiplex PCR; the TCRdb copy retains only in-frame clones and omits some. The table lists roughly 180,000 clones, roughly four fifths of them singletons. The germline CDR1 and CDR2 sequences are SGHRS and YFSETQ. The CDR3 spans 14 residues. With V trimmed by 2 bases and J by 5 bases, 2 bases remained unmatched. This clonotype was sampled from a woman younger than 35 in good health and CMV-seropositive. This chain uses TRBV5-1 with TRBJ2-1; 9 nucleotides align to TRBD2. Material for sequencing was PBMCs. The CDR3 DNA follows: TGCGCCAGCAGCTTCGCGGGGGGGCACAATGAGCAGTTCTTC. It yields the protein CASSFAGGHNEQFF.